This T cell receptor beta chain comes out of a study of T-cell memory formation after mild COVID-19. Study results and limitations: Pre-infection memory carried some responding clones, suggesting that cross-reactive memory joined. Clones shrinking from day 15 to 85 showed even CD4/CD8 mixes; later expanders tilted CD4+.

In TCRdb, the 5' RACE reads were re-called with MiXCR into one record per CDR3 protein. The table lists 150,000 to 200,000 distinct CDR3 sequences, roughly 31% of them singletons. With respect to this clonotype: The antigen is unknown.

The V gene's germline CDR1 is KGHSH and CDR2 LQKENI. V was trimmed by 6 bases and J by 4 bases, leaving 16 bases between them. The CDR3 covers 14 residues. Sequencing was performed on PBMCs or a T cell subset sorted from them (not recorded which). V is TRBV18 and J is TRBJ2-7; maybe TRBD2 (6 bases). The sequence came from an adult woman who had mild COVID-19 (a few samples of this study predate the infection). Cell type and time point are not known. The DNA for the CDR3 is TGTGCCAGCTCCCTGCCGGGGGTAGGATACGAGCAGTACTTC. This encodes CASSLPGVGYEQYF. Filled out from reference TRBV18 and TRBJ2-7, the complete variable domain reads NAGVMQNPRHLVRRRGQEARLRCSPMKGHSHVYWYRQLPEEGLKFMVYLQKENIIDESGMPKERFSAEFPKEGPSILRIQQVVRGDSAAYFCASSLPGVGYEQYFGPGTRLTVT.